This T cell receptor beta chain appears in the sequencing data of a study of OX40 agonist ivuxolimab in advanced cancers. Context from the whole study: Ivuxolimab was a fully human IgG2 agonistic monoclonal antibody targeting the costimulatory receptor OX40 (CD134). Intravenous ivuxolimab was administered to patients every 2 weeks at six dose levels: 0.01, 0.1, 0.3, 1.5, 3 and 10 mg/kg. Of the roughly 54 patients in dose escalation, 19 had hepatocellular carcinoma, around 15 had melanoma, 9 had renal cell carcinoma and 9 had head and neck cancer. In the dose-escalation cohort, around four fifths of patients were male, and the mean age was roughly 60 years with a range of 23 to 79. Patients were allowed to have had prior anti-PD-1, anti-PD-L1 or anti-CTLA-4 therapy, and approximately 41% of the dose-escalation patients had previously received checkpoint inhibitors. Partial responses occurred in three dose-escalation patients, of whom one had hepatocellular carcinoma and two had cutaneous melanoma. The purpose of peripheral TCRbeta sequencing was to test whether ivuxolimab changed TCR sequence diversity and led to clonal T-cell expansion. The paper covers the monotherapy dose-escalation part of the phase I ivuxolimab trial, which included N ≈ 57 patients. The research as a whole found: At doses from 0.1 to 3.0 mg/kg, clonal expansion was seen in both CD4+ and CD8+ blood T cells between baseline and week 6. After ivuxolimab, CD8+ T cells had more expanded clones than CD4+ T cells on average. The antigen specificity of the peripheral T cells that underwent clonal expansion was not determined. Low levels of normalized T-cell clonal expansion were also seen in some nonresponding patients. Partial responders in the 0.1-3.0 mg/kg groups had among the lowest normalized peripheral clonal expansion, especially among CD8+ T cells.

CDR1 and CDR2 (MNHEY, SVGAGI) derive from the germline V gene. Between the V and J ends, shortened by 2 bases and 3 bases respectively, the junction contains 13 bases. The CDR3 has 15 amino acids, counting the end cysteine and phenylalanine. Only the CDR3 DNA is retained, 45 bases long and in frame from the first base. For sequencing of the TCRbeta CDR3 region, genomic DNA was extracted from the sorted cells. TCRbeta CDR3 regions were sequenced using the immunoSEQ Assay. TCRdb limited this immuneACCESS table to in-frame rearrangements with V and J called. A share of clones is missing; checked studies link under half to unresolved V genes, and the rest is unexplained. A total of tens of thousands of clones appear in this sample, about four fifths of them only once. The ten largest clones take up over 3% of the sample. Remarks on this clone: Its recognized antigen is unknown. Per-base qualities were not stored, and no clone one base away is much larger.

Patients with autoimmune disease history or receiving systemic immunosuppression were excluded from the trial. Peripheral blood for TCR sequencing was drawn from every dose cohort at baseline, at cycle 4 day 1 and at cycle 7 day 1. Samples were obtained from an open-label, multicenter, first-in-human phase I dose-escalation trial of ivuxolimab. Adults with locally advanced or metastatic melanoma, renal cell, hepatocellular, or head and neck squamous cell carcinoma were enrolled in the trial. Before TCR sequencing, CD4+ and CD8+ T cells were separately sorted from peripheral blood. This receptor was identified in an adult with an advanced solid tumor such as melanoma, head and neck, liver or kidney cancer. Rearrangement joined TRBV6-5 to TRBJ1-1; TRBD1 is possibly the D segment (6 matching bases). The sequencing here drew on CD4+ or CD8+ T cells sorted from blood, taken in a trial of the OX40 agonist ivuxolimab. The DNA reads TGTGCCAGCAGTTACACGGGGGAGGGGGACACTGAAGCTTTCTTT. It is translated as CASSYTGEGDTEAFF.